Below are 6 T cell receptor beta chains sequenced from a single sample in a study of Ad26.COV2.S vaccination and SARS-CoV-2 variants. Described treatment: over 15 received Ad26.COV2.S at low or high dose, single or two shots; roughly five received placebo; per-sample allocation not given. Specimen acquisition occurred on day 63 following the initial vaccine or placebo injection. The data were produced by immunoSEQ multiplex PCR, yet TCRdb's version contains in-frame clones alone and is incomplete. This sample has roughly 350,000 clones, with around 88% found just once. This specimen was peripheral blood, taken in a trial of Ad26.COV2.S vaccine versus placebo. The receptors come from a person between 18 and 60 years old who received the Ad26.COV2.S COVID-19 vaccine or a placebo.

The chain combines TRBV24-1 with TRBJ1-1; D gene uncertain. With 6 bases removed from V and 0 bases from J, the gap between germline ends came to 10 bases. Germline CDR1 and CDR2: KGHDR and SFDVKD. The CDR3 consists of 14 residues. The CDR3 DNA follows: TGTGCCACCAGTCCAACGAACATGAACACTGAAGCTTTCTTT. Amino acids: CATSPTNMNTEAFF.

The chain carries TRBV7-2 and TRBJ2-7; TRBD1 is a possible D gene (5 bases). V was pared by 1 base and J by 0 bases, with 10 bases between. The V gene's germline CDR1 is SGHTA and CDR2 FQGNSA. The CDR3 covers 15 residues. CDR3 residues: CASSLVAGPSYEQYF. The CDR3, as DNA: TGTGCCAGCAGCTTAGTCGCAGGGCCCTCCTACGAGCAGTACTTC.

The chain is built from TRBV11-2 and TRBJ2-7; D is possibly TRBD1 (6 bases). CDR3 length: 12 amino acids. Germline loops: CDR1 SGHAT, CDR2 FQNNGV. Trimming removed 5 bases from V and 4 bases from J, with 9 bases in between. CDR3 DNA sequence: TGTGCCAGCAGCCCAGGGGTATACGAGCAGTACTTC. Amino acids: CASSPGVYEQYF.

This chain uses TRBV19 with TRBJ2-3; 9 positions agree with TRBD1. CDR1 is LNHDA, CDR2 SQIVND, per germline (reference sequence). After removal of 4 bases from V and 3 bases from J, the junction contained 2 bases not matched to a gene. The CDR3 extends over 14 amino acids. CDR3 sequence: CASSRGQGTDTQYF. For the CDR3, the DNA is TGTGCCAGTAGTAGGGGACAGGGAACAGATACGCAGTATTTT.

The chain links TRBV4-1 to TRBJ1-5; D might be TRBD1 (5 bases). Deletions cut 3 bases from V and 8 bases from J, with 14 bases between. Looked up from germline, CDR1 is MGHRA and CDR2 is YSYEKL. This CDR3 contains 14 residues. The chain's CDR3 is CASSHPTEGKPQHF. The DNA of the CDR3 is TGCGCCAGCAGCCATCCCACGGAGGGGAAGCCCCAGCATTTT.

The gene calls are TRBV7-2 and TRBJ2-7, with D possibly matching TRBD1 (6 bases). The V and J ends lost 3 bases and 0 bases respectively, with 12 bases between them. Germline values: CDR1 SGHTA, CDR2 FQGNSA. The CDR3 contains 15 residues. CDR3 loop: CASSFGRTASYEQYF. CDR3 DNA sequence: TGTGCCAGCAGCTTTGGAAGGACAGCCTCCTACGAGCAGTACTTC.